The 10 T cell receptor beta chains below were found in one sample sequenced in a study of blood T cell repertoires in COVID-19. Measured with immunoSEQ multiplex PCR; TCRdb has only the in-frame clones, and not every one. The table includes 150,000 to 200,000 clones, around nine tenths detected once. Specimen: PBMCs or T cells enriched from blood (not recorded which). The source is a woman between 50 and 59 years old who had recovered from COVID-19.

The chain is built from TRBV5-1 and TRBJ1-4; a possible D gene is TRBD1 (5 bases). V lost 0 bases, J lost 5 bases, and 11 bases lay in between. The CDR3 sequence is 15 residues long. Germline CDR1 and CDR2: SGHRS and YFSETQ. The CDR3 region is CASSLAVGVNEKLFF. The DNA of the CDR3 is TGCGCCAGCAGCTTGGCCGTAGGGGTGAATGAAAAACTGTTTTTT.

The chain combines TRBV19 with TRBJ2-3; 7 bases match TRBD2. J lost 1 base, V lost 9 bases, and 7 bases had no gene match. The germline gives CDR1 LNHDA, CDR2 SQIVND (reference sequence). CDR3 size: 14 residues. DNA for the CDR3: TGTGCCAGCAGCGGGGCGGGGGGCACAGATACGCAGTATTTT. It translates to CASSGAGGTDTQYF.

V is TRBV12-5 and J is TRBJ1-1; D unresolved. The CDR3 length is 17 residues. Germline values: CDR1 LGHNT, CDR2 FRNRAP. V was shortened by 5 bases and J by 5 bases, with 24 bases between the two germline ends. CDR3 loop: CASGRKSLGVPPTEAFF. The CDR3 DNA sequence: TGTGCTAGTGGTCGCAAATCCCTCGGGGTTCCGCCAACTGAAGCTTTCTTT.

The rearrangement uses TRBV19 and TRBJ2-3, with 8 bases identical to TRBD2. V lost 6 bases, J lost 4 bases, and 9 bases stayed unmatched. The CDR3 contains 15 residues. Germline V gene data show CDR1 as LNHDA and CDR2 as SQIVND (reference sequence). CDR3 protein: CASSNAGGWADTQYF. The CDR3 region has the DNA TGTGCCAGTAGCAATGCGGGGGGTTGGGCAGATACGCAGTATTTT. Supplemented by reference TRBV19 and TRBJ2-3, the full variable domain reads DGGITQSPKYLFRKEGQNVTLSCEQNLNHDAMYWYRQDPGQGLRLIYYSQIVNDFQKGDIAEGYSVSREKKESFPLTVTSAQKNPTAFYLCASSNAGGWADTQYFGPGTRLTVL.

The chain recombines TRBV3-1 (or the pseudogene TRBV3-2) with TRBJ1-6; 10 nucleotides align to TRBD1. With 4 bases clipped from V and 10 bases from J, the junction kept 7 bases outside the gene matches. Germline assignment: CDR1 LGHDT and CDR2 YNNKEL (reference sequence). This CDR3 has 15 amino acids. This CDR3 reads CASSRRDRGSSPLHF. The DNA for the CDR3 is TGTGCCAGCAGCCGCCGGGACAGGGGATCGTCACCCCTCCACTTT.

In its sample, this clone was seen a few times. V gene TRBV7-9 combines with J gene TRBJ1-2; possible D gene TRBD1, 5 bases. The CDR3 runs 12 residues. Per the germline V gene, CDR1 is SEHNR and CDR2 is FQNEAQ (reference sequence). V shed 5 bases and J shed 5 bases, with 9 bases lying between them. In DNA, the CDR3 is TGTGCCAGCAGCATCAGGGAATATGGCTACACCTTC. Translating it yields CASSIREYGYTF.

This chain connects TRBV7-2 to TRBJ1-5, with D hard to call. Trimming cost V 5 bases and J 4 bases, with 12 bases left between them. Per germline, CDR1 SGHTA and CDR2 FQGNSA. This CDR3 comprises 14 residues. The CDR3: CASSLRAPNQPQHF. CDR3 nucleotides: TGTGCCAGCAGCCTGCGGGCACCGAATCAGCCCCAGCATTTT.

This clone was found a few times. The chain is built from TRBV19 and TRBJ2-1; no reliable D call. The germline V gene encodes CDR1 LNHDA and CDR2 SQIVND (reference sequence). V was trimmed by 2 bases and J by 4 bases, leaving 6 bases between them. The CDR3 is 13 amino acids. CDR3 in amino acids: CASSIPPYNEQFF. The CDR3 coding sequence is TGTGCCAGTAGTATACCCCCTTACAATGAGCAGTTCTTC. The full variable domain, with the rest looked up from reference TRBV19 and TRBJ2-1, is DGGITQSPKYLFRKEGQNVTLSCEQNLNHDAMYWYRQDPGQGLRLIYYSQIVNDFQKGDIAEGYSVSREKKESFPLTVTSAQKNPTAFYLCASSIPPYNEQFFGPGTRLTVL.

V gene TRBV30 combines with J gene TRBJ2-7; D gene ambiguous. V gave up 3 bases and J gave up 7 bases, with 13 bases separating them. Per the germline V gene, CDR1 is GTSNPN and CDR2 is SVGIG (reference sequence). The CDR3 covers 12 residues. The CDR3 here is CAWSPEAWEQYF. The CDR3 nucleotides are TGTGCCTGGAGCCCTGAGGCTTGGGAGCAGTACTTC.

CDR3 sequence (DNA): TGTGCCACCAGCAGAGGGGGCGTATACGAGCAGTACTTC. This encodes CATSRGGVYEQYF. The chain employs TRBV15 and TRBJ2-7; weak D call: TRBD1 (5 bases). The CDR3 is 13 residues long. CDR1 and CDR2 (germline): LNHNV, YYDKDF (reference sequence). Deletions cut 1 base from V and 4 bases from J, with 8 bases between. Drawing the rest from reference TRBV15 and TRBJ2-7, the complete variable domain is DAMVIQNPRYQVTQFGKPVTLSCSQTLNHNVMYWYQQKSSQAPKLLFHYYDKDFNNEADTPDNFQSRRPNTSFCFLDIRSPGLGDTAMYLCATSRGGVYEQYFGPGTRLTVT.